This T cell receptor beta chain was profiled in a study of T cells after yellow fever vaccination (dated by TCRdb to 2018 to 2020). For the study in its entirety: The SMART-Seq v4 Ultra Low Input RNA kit was used to prepare libraries from fractions with low cell numbers. To track T-cell clones before and after primary and booster YFV17D yellow fever vaccination, bulk TCR alpha and beta repertoires were sequenced longitudinally. Blood was collected at multiple timepoints before and after primary and secondary immunization, and bulk PBMC replicates and cell subsets were isolated. Two healthy male donors made up the cohort, one aged 18 to 29 years and the other aged 30 to 39 years.

The CDR3 measures 14 amino acids from cysteine to phenylalanine. The kept DNA is CDR3 alone, 42 bases in frame from the first base. V ends up 3 bases short and J 6 bases short, with an unmatched junction base count of 3. Sample treatment or condition, as interpreted from the label and publication: live attenuated yellow fever vaccine strain. A standard Ficoll-Paque protocol was used to isolate PBMCs from peripheral blood. Dynabeads CD4 and CD8 positive selection kits were used to isolate CD4 and CD8 T-cell fractions. RNA was extracted with TriZol from bulk PBMCs, CD4 and CD8 fractions, and dextramer-positive and dextramer-negative fractions. Here is what the overall study found, with its caveats: Compared with the primary T-cell response, the secondary T-cell response was weaker but faster, peaking on day 5 rather than day 15. Most clones expanded after primary vaccination (approximately 96% of CD4 and 88% of CD8) were re-detected after the booster, suggesting that broad memory maintenance occurred. A small fraction of clonotypes showed up in both the CD4 and CD8 compartments, probably as a result of convergent recombination. Because the study included only a couple of donors, the extent to which the findings can be generalized is limited. Computational filtering was needed because FACS-sorted repertoires could contain abundant contaminating clonotypes from the bulk population.

This clonotype came up a few times. The target of this receptor is not known. No clone much larger than this one lies a single base away; base qualities are absent. The sample was run on an Illumina NovaSeq 6000. TCR cDNA was synthesized by 5'RACE template switching, through which a universal primer site and unique molecular identifiers were introduced. Priming for cDNA synthesis came from both the TCR alpha and TCR beta constant segments. Libraries were amplified in two PCR steps, with sample barcodes and sequencing adapters added in the second step. Sequencing of the libraries was done on either Illumina HiSeq 2500 (2x100 bp) or NovaSeq (2x150 bp). Processing in the source paper ran as follows. Reads were demultiplexed and collapsed into UMI consensus sequences with MIGEC, and V(D)J alignment was performed with MiXCR. Vaccine-responding clonotypes were identified with edgeR using replicate PBMC samples, with FDR below 0.01 and a log2 fold change above 5 up to day 15 being required. Each bulk clonotype was labeled CD4 or CD8 based on which sequenced repertoire, CD4 or CD8, contained the clonotype at higher abundance. The public reads were run again by TCRdb, first through fastp at Q25 and then through MiXCR, and only productive beta chains were kept. Each CDR3 protein gets just one entry, which takes the most common genes and DNA from the rows behind it. The V and J calls and clone size are TCRdb's, not the authors'. The sample table contains 340,000 or so distinct CDR3 sequences; only one count was recorded for 9.5% to 15% of them. 2.5% to 4% of the sample goes to the ten largest clones.

Sequenced here: CD4+ T cells sorted from PBMCs, sampled 15 days after the yellow fever booster vaccination. The clonotype was recovered from a man younger than 35 who received the YFV17D yellow fever vaccine. The sequence joins TRBV12-3 or TRBV12-4 to TRBJ2-2, with 8 bases matching TRBD1. CDR3 region: CASSFGQGAGELFF. In nucleotide form, the sequence is TGTGCCAGCAGTTTCGGACAGGGCGCCGGGGAGCTGTTTTTT.